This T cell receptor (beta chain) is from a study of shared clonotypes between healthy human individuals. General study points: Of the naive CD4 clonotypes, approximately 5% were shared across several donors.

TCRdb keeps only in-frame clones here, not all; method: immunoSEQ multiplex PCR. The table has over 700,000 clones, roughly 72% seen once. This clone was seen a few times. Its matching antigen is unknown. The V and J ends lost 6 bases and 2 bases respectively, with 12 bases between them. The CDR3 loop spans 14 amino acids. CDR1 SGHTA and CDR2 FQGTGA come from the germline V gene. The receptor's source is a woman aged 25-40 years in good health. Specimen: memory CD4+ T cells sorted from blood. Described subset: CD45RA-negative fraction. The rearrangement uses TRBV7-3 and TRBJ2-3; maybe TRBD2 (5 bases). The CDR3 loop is CASSGGYFTDTQYF. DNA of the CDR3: TGTGCCAGCAGTGGAGGTTACTTCACAGATACGCAGTATTTT.